Reported below is one T cell receptor (beta chain). Reverse transcription of roughly 0.45 to 1 ug RNA used random hexamers. Amplification of TCR beta CDR3 used immunoSEQ multiplex PCR across 54 Vbeta and 13 Jbeta. A single record per CDR3 protein comes from TCRdb applying MiXCR to the immunoSEQ multiplex PCR reads. The sample records around 150,000 distinct CDR3 sequences, about 94% being singletons. Sequencing of TCR beta was performed on blood CD8+ and CD4+ T cells. Through negative isolation, CD4+ and CD8+ T cells were obtained, while TEMRA cells were enriched using FACS. The sample is drawn from a study of CD8 T cells in Susac syndrome. The specimen was CD8+ T cells from PBMCs. This receptor was taken from a human donor in good health.

CDR3 sequence reads: CSVLAENTGELFF. The CDR3 nucleotides read TGCAGCGTACTAGCGGAGAACACCGGGGAGCTGTTTTTT. V and J are TRBV29-1 and TRBJ2-2; TRBD2 agrees at 8 bases. The V segment lost 6 bases and the J segment 1 base; nucleotides outside the gene matches: 1. CDR3 length equals 13 residues. Germline V CDR1 and CDR2: SQVTM, ANQGSEA.